Below, 9 T cell receptor beta chains from the same sample are listed, as sequenced in a study of T cells in Graves' hyperthyroidism and ophthalmopathy. TCR beta CDR3 regions were amplified from RNA transcripts. An initial round of RT-PCR targeting the TCR CDR3 relied on the HTBI primer set. MiXCR was run by TCRdb on the multiplex PCR reads, yielding one entry per CDR3 protein. The data hold more than 250,000 distinct CDR3 sequences, with about 16% observed a single time. What was sequenced was blood. The source of these receptors is a woman aged 45-65 years with Graves' hyperthyroidism that later progressed to Graves' ophthalmopathy.

The chain recombines TRBV9 with TRBJ2-1; TRBD1 matches 9 bases. Germline V gene lookup returns CDR1 SGDLS and CDR2 YYNGEE. The CDR3 is 15 residues long. The V segment lost 0 bases and the J segment 7 bases; nucleotides outside the gene matches: 5. CDR3 nucleotides: TGTGCCAGCAGCGTAGGCACAGGGGGCTGGAATGAGCAGTTCTTC. This codes for CASSVGTGGWNEQFF. Drawing the rest from reference TRBV9 and TRBJ2-1, the complete variable domain is DSGVTQTPKHLITATGQRVTLRCSPRSGDLSVYWYQQSLDQGLQFLIQYYNGEERAKGNILERFSAQQFPDLHSELNLSSLELGDSALYFCASSVGTGGWNEQFFGPGTRLTVL.

This clonotype was picked up many times. The rearrangement uses TRBV20-1 and TRBJ2-1; 12 bases fit TRBD2. Trimming at V came to 4 bases and at J to 4 bases, leaving 8 bases not matched to a gene. The CDR3 contains 16 residues. The V gene's germline CDR1 is DFQATT and CDR2 SNEGSKA (reference sequence). The DNA for the CDR3 is TGCAGTGCTAAAAGACTAGCGGGAGTTGAGTACAATGAGCAGTTCTTC. This gives the protein CSAKRLAGVEYNEQFF.

In its sample, this clonotype was seen a few times. This chain uses TRBV10-2 with TRBJ2-7; 7 nucleotides line up with TRBD2. The CDR3 covers 12 residues. Germline V gene data show CDR1 as WSHSY and CDR2 as SAAADI. V trimming: 5 bases; J trimming: 7 bases; junction bases outside the gene matches: 5. The CDR3 region has the DNA TGCGCCAGCAGTCAGGGAGCGGGAGAGCAGTACTTC. It is translated as CASSQGAGEQYF.

At least ten counts were recorded for this clonotype. This sequence joins TRBV11-2 and TRBJ2-7, with no clear D. The CDR3 is made up of 12 amino acids. From germline, CDR1 is SGHAT and CDR2 FQNNGV. V dropped 5 bases and J dropped 3 bases, with 8 bases sitting between them. CDR3 loop: CASSLTYYEQYF. CDR3 DNA: TGTGCCAGCAGCCTTACTTACTACGAGCAGTACTTC.

This clonotype was detected ten times or more. The chain recombines TRBV6-1 with TRBJ1-1; tentatively, D is TRBD1 (5 bases). The CDR3 totals 16 residues. V lost 7 bases and J lost 1, with 19 bases in between. Germline V gene data show CDR1 as MNHNS and CDR2 as SASEGT. CDR3 in amino acids: CASTQRDGRENTEAFF. The CDR3 DNA reads as TGTGCCAGCACCCAAAGGGACGGAAGGGAGAACACTGAAGCTTTCTTT.

The V and J genes are TRBV29-1 and TRBJ1-1; the match to TRBD1 covers 8 bases. CDR1 is SQVTM, CDR2 ANQGSEA, per germline. The V gene end was trimmed by 4 bases and the J gene end by 8 bases; junction bases not matched to a gene: 12. CDR3 length equals 14 residues. CDR3 in amino acids: CSVGSGQAFSEAFF. The DNA for the CDR3 is TGCAGCGTTGGGTCGGGACAGGCATTTTCCGAAGCTTTCTTT.

This clonotype was seen ten or more times. V usage is TRBV18 and J usage is TRBJ1-2; 7 bases fit TRBD1. The germline CDR1 and CDR2 sequences are KGHSH and LQKENI. V lost 1 base, J lost 2 bases, and 4 bases stayed unmatched. The CDR3 has 15 residues. The CDR3 DNA reads TGTGCCAGCTCACCACGGGAGGGGGCGAACTATGGCTACACCTTC. This translates into CASSPREGANYGYTF.

This clonotype was observed many times. The chain employs TRBV20-1 and TRBJ2-1; 7 nucleotides match TRBD1. The V gene's germline CDR1 is DFQATT and CDR2 SNEGSKA (reference sequence). After removal of 6 bases from V and 7 bases from J, the junction contained 12 bases not matched to a gene. The CDR3 sequence is 14 residues long. CDR3: CSADPRTGRNEQFF. The CDR3 DNA is TGCAGTGCCGACCCAAGGACAGGTCGGAATGAGCAGTTCTTC.

This clonotype came up many times. This rearrangement joins TRBV5-1 to TRBJ2-1, with TRBD1 as a possible D gene (6 bases). Trimming left V 1 base short and J 4 bases short, with 12 bases between. The CDR3 is 15 amino acids. The germline CDR1 and CDR2 sequences are SGHRS and YFSETQ. CDR3 protein: CASSLRDTVYNEQFF. As DNA, the CDR3 is TGCGCCAGCAGCTTGAGGGACACTGTATACAATGAGCAGTTCTTC. The full variable domain, its missing parts supplied by reference TRBV5-1 and TRBJ2-1, is KAGVTQTPRYLIKTRGQQVTLSCSPISGHRSVSWYQQTPGQGLQFLFEYFSETQRNKGNFPGRFSGRQFSNSRSEMNVSTLELGDSALYLCASSLRDTVYNEQFFGPGTRLTVL.